This entry lists 30 T cell receptor beta chains sequenced from one sample in a study of blood T cell repertoires in COVID-19. Only in-frame clones appear in the TCRdb table, and some are missing; sequencing was by immunoSEQ multiplex PCR. The sample has approximately 160,000 clones; 60% to 85% are singletons. Sequenced material: peripheral blood. These receptors were obtained from a man in his sixties with acute or convalescent COVID-19.

This clone was observed many times. This rearrangement joins TRBV18 to TRBJ1-1; D possibly corresponds to TRBD1 (6 bases). This CDR3 has 17 residues. Between the trimmed V and J ends, which lost 6 bases and 4 bases, there was a span of 24 bases. Germline V CDR1 and CDR2: KGHSH, LQKENI. The CDR3 spells CASSPGGGLLRGTEAFF. The CDR3 DNA reads as TGTGCCAGCTCCCCGGGGGGCGGCCTTCTTAGAGGCACTGAAGCTTTCTTT. The full variable domain, rest sourced from reference TRBV18 and TRBJ1-1, is NAGVMQNPRHLVRRRGQEARLRCSPMKGHSHVYWYRQLPEEGLKFMVYLQKENIIDESGMPKERFSAEFPKEGPSILRIQQVVRGDSAAYFCASSPGGGLLRGTEAFFGQGTRLTVV.

The gene calls are TRBV12-3 or TRBV12-4 and TRBJ1-6, with D hard to call. The CDR3 loop spans 13 amino acids. V lost 4 bases, J lost 10 bases, and 11 bases lay in between. In DNA, the CDR3 is TGTGCCAGCAGTTCATCCTCTAGGTCACCCCTCCACTTT. Protein: CASSSSSRSPLHF.

The count of this clone is one. This sequence joins TRBV5-6 and TRBJ2-3; 9 bases line up with TRBD1. This CDR3 comprises 16 residues. The V gene's germline CDR1 is SGHDT and CDR2 YYEEEE. The trim removed 4 bases at V and 3 bases at J, leaving 9 bases unmatched. CDR3 coding DNA: TGTGCCAGCAGCCTTTACAGGGGGCAGTTTACAGATACGCAGTATTTT. The encoded protein is CASSLYRGQFTDTQYF.

This chain uses TRBV7-2 with TRBJ2-3; 13 bases align to TRBD2. Trimming cost V 4 bases and J 1 base; bases outside gene matches: 11. The CDR3 loop spans 19 amino acids. Germline V gene sequence: CDR1 SGHTA, CDR2 FQGNSA. The CDR3 DNA sequence: TGTGCCAGCAGCTCCTGGTCCACTAGCGGGGGGGCCGGCACAGATACGCAGTATTTT. This sequence encodes CASSSWSTSGGAGTDTQYF.

The chain joins TRBV2 to TRBJ2-3, with 7 nucleotides matching TRBD2. This CDR3 region has 15 residues. Germline V gene sequence: CDR1 SNHLY, CDR2 FYNNEI. V gave up 6 bases and J gave up 1 base; unmatched junction bases: 7. The CDR3 region is CASRDTSDGTDTQYF. In DNA form, the CDR3 reads TGTGCCAGCAGGGATACTAGCGACGGCACAGATACGCAGTATTTT.

J is TRBJ2-7 and V is TRBV10-3, with D maybe TRBD1 (5 bases). The CDR3 sequence is 15 residues long. Germline values: CDR1 ENHRY, CDR2 SYGVKD. V lost 5 bases to trimming and J lost 2 bases, with 16 bases between them. The CDR3 DNA is TGTGCCATCAGTCGGGTGACAGCTAAAACCTACGAGCAGTACTTC. It is translated as CAISRVTAKTYEQYF.

This chain joins TRBV2 and TRBJ2-5; TRBD2 might be the D (5 bases). The CDR3 is 14 amino acids. Trimming cost V 6 bases and J 1 base, with 12 bases left between them. In germline, CDR1 is SNHLY, CDR2 FYNNEI. The CDR3 nucleotides are TGTGCCAGCAGCCCCCAGCGGTCCCAAGAGACCCAGTACTTC. This translates into CASSPQRSQETQYF. Combining the CDR3 with reference TRBV2 and TRBJ2-5 gives the whole variable domain EPEVTQTPSHQVTQMGQEVILRCVPISNHLYFYWYRQILGQKVEFLVSFYNNEISEKSEIFDDQFSVERPDGSNFTLKIRSTKLEDSAMYFCASSPQRSQETQYFGPGTRLLVL.

The gene calls are TRBV30 and TRBJ1-5, with D hard to call. Germline assignment: CDR1 GTSNPN and CDR2 SVGIG (reference sequence). V was clipped by 2 bases and J by 5 bases, with 13 bases between them. The CDR3 consists of 14 residues. For the CDR3, the DNA is TGTGCCTGGAGTCCTAATATACCGGATCAGCCCCAGCATTTT. It encodes CAWSPNIPDQPQHF. The whole variable domain, filled in from reference TRBV30 and TRBJ1-5, reads SQTIHQWPATLVQPVGSPLSLECTVEGTSNPNLYWYRQAAGRGLQLLFYSVGIGQISSEVPQNLSASRPQDRQFILSSKKLLLSDSGFYLCAWSPNIPDQPQHFGDGTRLSIL.

J is TRBJ2-1 and V is TRBV6-5; 12 bases are shared with TRBD1. The CDR3 is 15 residues long. Germline V lookup: CDR1 MNHEY, CDR2 SVGAGI. With 1 base clipped from V and 9 bases from J, the junction kept 4 bases outside the gene matches. This chain's CDR3 is CASSYLGQGAGEQFF. CDR3 sequence (DNA): TGTGCCAGCAGTTACTTGGGACAGGGGGCCGGTGAGCAGTTCTTC.

This clone was recorded many times. The V call is TRBV5-6, the J call TRBJ2-7; a weak D match, TRBD2 (6 bases). Germline V gives CDR1 SGHDT, CDR2 YYEEEE. V lost 5 bases, J lost 0 bases, and 12 bases lay in between. The CDR3 extends over 14 amino acids. The DNA of the CDR3 is TGTGCCAGCAGTCGCGGGATGCTCTCCTACGAGCAGTACTTC. It encodes CASSRGMLSYEQYF.

This chain uses TRBV5-4 with TRBJ2-3; 11 bases align to TRBD2. Germline-derived CDR1 and CDR2 are SGHNT and YYREEE (reference sequence). The V gene end was trimmed by 0 bases and the J gene end by 7 bases; junction bases not matched to a gene: 7. The CDR3 has 16 residues. CDR3 in DNA: TGTGCCAGCAGCTTGGCGGTAGCGGGGGGGTTAAATACGCAGTATTTT. This gives the protein CASSLAVAGGLNTQYF.

The chain has TRBV2 and TRBJ2-1; 7 positions match TRBD1. The CDR3 is 14 amino acids. J lost 0 bases, V lost 11 bases, and 7 bases had no gene match. Per germline, CDR1 SNHLY and CDR2 FYNNEI. The CDR3 is CAGQPGGSYNEQFF. The CDR3 bases are TGTGCCGGCCAACCAGGGGGCTCCTACAATGAGCAGTTCTTC.

The chain couples TRBV9 to TRBJ2-1; 10 nucleotides match TRBD2. The CDR3 covers 15 residues. CDR1 and CDR2 from the germline V gene are SGDLS and YYNGEE. After removal of 4 bases from V and 2 bases from J, the junction contained 3 bases not matched to a gene. The CDR3 DNA sequence: TGTGCCAGCAGCCCGAGCGGGGGGGCCTACAATGAGCAGTTCTTC. It is translated as CASSPSGGAYNEQFF. The full variable domain, with the rest looked up from reference TRBV9 and TRBJ2-1, is DSGVTQTPKHLITATGQRVTLRCSPRSGDLSVYWYQQSLDQGLQFLIQYYNGEERAKGNILERFSAQQFPDLHSELNLSSLELGDSALYFCASSPSGGAYNEQFFGPGTRLTVL.

The chain employs TRBV9 and TRBJ1-2; D remains ambiguous. Germline lookup yields CDR1 SGDLS and CDR2 YYNGEE. CDR3 length equals 12 residues. Deletions cut 3 bases from V and 6 bases from J, with 9 bases between. CDR3 coding DNA: TGTGCCAGCAGCGACGCACAGAATGGCTACACCTTC. Protein sequence: CASSDAQNGYTF.

This clone was seen a few times. The chain recombines TRBV4-1 with TRBJ1-1, with D uncertain. Germline V CDR1 and CDR2: MGHRA, YSYEKL. The germline V and J ends were trimmed by 3 bases and 2 bases, with 13 bases remaining between them. CDR3 length: 15 amino acids. CDR3: CASSQPPPLNTEAFF. CDR3 nucleotides: TGCGCCAGCAGCCAGCCACCCCCACTCAACACTGAAGCTTTCTTT.

This clone was seen more than once but under ten times. The chain employs TRBV19 and TRBJ2-1, with TRBD1 matching over 8 bases. The germline V gene encodes CDR1 LNHDA and CDR2 SQIVND (reference sequence). J gave up 7 bases and V 5 bases, and 10 bases lay outside the gene matches. CDR3 length equals 15 residues. The CDR3 is CASSAHQGAWNEQFF. CDR3 DNA: TGTGCCAGTAGTGCCCACCAGGGGGCTTGGAATGAGCAGTTCTTC.

The DNA for the CDR3 is TGTGCCAGCAGCCAGGGACAGGATAATTCACCCCTCCACTTT. Protein: CASSQGQDNSPLHF. The chain recombines TRBV9 with TRBJ1-6; 8 bases are shared with TRBD1. The CDR3 runs to 14 residues. V was clipped by 4 bases and J by 5 bases; unmatched bases: 2. Germline V CDR1 and CDR2: SGDLS, YYNGEE.

The J gene is TRBJ1-1, the V gene TRBV30; unclear D gene. The CDR3 is 13 residues long. Germline CDR1 reads GTSNPN; CDR2 reads SVGIG (reference sequence). Trimming shortened V by 5 bases and J by 1 base, and 11 bases separated the two germline ends. The CDR3 nucleotides are TGTGCCTGGGCCAGGAACTCGAACACTGAAGCTTTCTTT. Its protein is CAWARNSNTEAFF.

V is TRBV6-1 and J is TRBJ1-1; TRBD1 might be the D (6 bases). The CDR3 sequence is 15 residues long. Trimming stripped 5 bases from V and 4 bases from J, with 17 bases between. CDR1 is MNHNS and CDR2 is SASEGT in the germline V gene. CDR3 sequence reads: CASSPNDRYFTEAFF. DNA of the CDR3: TGTGCCAGCAGTCCCAACGACAGGTATTTCACTGAAGCTTTCTTT.

The V call is TRBV2, the J call TRBJ1-2; TRBD1 agrees at 7 bases. V dropped 3 bases and J dropped 7; count of bases not matched to a gene: 8. This CDR3 spans 14 amino acids. Germline V gene data show CDR1 as SNHLY and CDR2 as FYNNEI. The CDR3 sequence: CASSDDRAGGGYTF. The CDR3 coding sequence is TGTGCCAGCAGTGACGACAGGGCAGGGGGTGGCTACACCTTC.

The V call is TRBV18, the J call TRBJ1-2, with 8 bases identical to TRBD1. Germline V gene sequence: CDR1 KGHSH, CDR2 LQKENI. The CDR3 spans 16 residues. Unmatched junction bases numbered 10, after V lost 4 bases and J lost 3 bases. CDR3 loop: CASSQSGTGTYYGYTF. The CDR3 region has the DNA TGTGCCAGCTCACAATCCGGGACAGGAACCTACTATGGCTACACCTTC.

The chain combines TRBV11-2 with TRBJ2-7, with 9 bases matching TRBD1. The CDR3 extends over 15 amino acids. The germline gives CDR1 SGHAT, CDR2 FQNNGV. With 5 bases clipped from V and 6 bases from J, the junction kept 11 bases outside the gene matches. DNA for the CDR3: TGTGCCAGCAGCCCAAGATTAACAGGGGGCGGCGAGCAGTACTTC. Translation: CASSPRLTGGGEQYF. Looking up the rest from reference TRBV11-2 and TRBJ2-7 gives the full variable domain: EAGVAQSPRYKIIEKRQSVAFWCNPISGHATLYWYQQILGQGPKLLIQFQNNGVVDDSQLPKDRFSAERLKGVDSTLKIQPAKLEDSAVYLCASSPRLTGGGEQYFGPGTRLTVT.

The V and J genes are TRBV28 and TRBJ1-2, with 7 bases aligning to TRBD1. Trimming at V came to 3 bases and at J to 4 bases, leaving 8 bases not matched to a gene. Per the germline V gene, CDR1 is MDHEN and CDR2 is SYDVKM. The CDR3 runs 15 residues. The CDR3 protein is CASSFQRQGGYGYTF. CDR3 sequence (DNA): TGTGCCAGCAGTTTCCAGAGACAGGGTGGCTATGGCTACACCTTC.

This clone came up a few times. The J gene is TRBJ1-2, the V gene TRBV6-5; 11 bases fit TRBD1. Trimming took 2 bases from V and 8 from J; bases not matched to a gene: 7. The CDR3 is 15 residues long. CDR1 MNHEY and CDR2 SVGAGI come from the germline V gene. The CDR3 coding sequence is TGTGCCAGCAGTTACAATGGACAGGGGGCGCGCGGCTACACCTTC. As protein: CASSYNGQGARGYTF.

This clone was counted only a few times. The V and J genes are TRBV12-5 and TRBJ1-4; weak D call: TRBD1 (5 bases). Germline CDR1 LGHNT, CDR2 FRNRAP. V lost 6 bases and J lost 7, with 15 bases in between. The CDR3 sequence is 14 residues long. CDR3 in amino acids: CASGRLGAGEKLFF. CDR3 in DNA: TGTGCTAGTGGCAGACTAGGGGCCGGTGAAAAACTGTTTTTT.

The chain uses TRBV11-2 and TRBJ2-1; D is uncertain. There are 15 residues in the CDR3. Per germline, CDR1 SGHAT and CDR2 FQNNGV. Trimming cost V 1 base and J 5 bases, with 12 bases left between them. This CDR3 reads CASSLGYSADNEQFF. The CDR3 DNA reads as TGTGCCAGCAGCTTAGGGTACAGTGCTGACAATGAGCAGTTCTTC.

CDR3: CASSPQGNEQYF. DNA for the CDR3: TGTGCCAGCAGTCCACAGGGTAACGAGCAGTACTTC. V gene TRBV6-2 or TRBV6-3 combines with J gene TRBJ2-7; D is possibly TRBD1 (6 bases). Trimming left V 5 bases short and J 5 bases short, with 10 bases between. The CDR3 is made up of 12 amino acids. The germline CDR1 and CDR2 sequences are MNHEY and SVGEGT.

The V gene is TRBV2, the J gene TRBJ1-4; D is perhaps TRBD1 (6 bases). The V gene lost 1 base and the J gene lost 8 bases, with 14 bases spanning the gap. The V gene's germline CDR1 is SNHLY and CDR2 FYNNEI. This CDR3 spans 15 amino acids. The CDR3 region is CASSEGPGGGEKLFF. The CDR3 DNA sequence: TGTGCCAGCAGTGAAGGGCCGGGGGGCGGAGAAAAACTGTTTTTT.

The chain carries TRBV7-2 and TRBJ1-1; a weak D match, TRBD1 (5 bases). The V gene's germline CDR1 is SGHTA and CDR2 FQGNSA. The CDR3 runs to 14 residues. V lost 3 bases to trimming and J lost 3 bases, with 11 bases between them. This CDR3 is CASSFRQRYTEAFF. For the CDR3, the DNA is TGTGCCAGCAGCTTCCGACAGAGGTACACTGAAGCTTTCTTT.

This chain connects TRBV11-2 to TRBJ2-5, with TRBD2 matching over 7 bases. Germline V gene sequence: CDR1 SGHAT, CDR2 FQNNGV. The CDR3 spans 13 residues. Trimming cost V 1 base and J 5 bases; bases outside gene matches: 1. The CDR3, as DNA: TGTGCCAGCAGCTTAGTGGGGGGGGAGACCCAGTACTTC. Translating gives CASSLVGGETQYF.